The 8 T cell receptor beta chains presented below share a single source sample, sequenced in a study of blood T cells in healthy people across ages. A J-beta primer mix and a sample-barcoded 5' primer were used in a second PCR of roughly 6 to 11 cycles. TCRdb reprocessed the 5' RACE reads with MiXCR, giving one entry per CDR3 protein. The sample holds 1.5 million to 2 million distinct CDR3 sequences, roughly 28% seen once. The source material was blood. The receptors were gathered from a woman aged 25 to 39 in good health.

The V gene is TRBV7-8, the J gene TRBJ2-6; perhaps D is TRBD1 or TRBD2 (5 bases each). Germline V lookup: CDR1 SGHVS, CDR2 FQNEAQ. V gave up 1 base and J gave up 0 bases, with 13 bases separating them. This CDR3 has 18 amino acids. The CDR3 bases are TGTGCCAGCAGCTTAGGAGAGGGACGGACCTCTGGGGCCAACGTCCTGACTTTC. Translating gives CASSLGEGRTSGANVLTF.

This clonotype was recorded at least ten times. The gene calls are TRBV2 and TRBJ2-1, with D uncertain. Germline assignment: CDR1 SNHLY and CDR2 FYNNEI. V lost 5 bases and J 9 bases, leaving 11 bases between the germline ends. The CDR3 covers 12 residues. The CDR3 spells CASSSGVFEQFF. The DNA for the CDR3 is TGTGCCAGCAGTTCCGGAGTATTTGAGCAGTTCTTC.

The gene calls are TRBV30 and TRBJ2-1; 8 bases match TRBD2. The V segment lost 2 bases and the J segment 2 bases; nucleotides outside the gene matches: 2. Germline V gene sequence: CDR1 GTSNPN, CDR2 SVGIG (reference sequence). The CDR3 extends over 14 amino acids. CDR3 coding DNA: TGTGCCTGGAGTATCGGGGGGGCCTACAATGAGCAGTTCTTC. This encodes CAWSIGGAYNEQFF.

This chain links TRBV7-2 with TRBJ2-1; TRBD1 agrees at 9 bases. The germline V gene encodes CDR1 SGHTA and CDR2 FQGNSA. With 4 bases clipped from V and 10 bases from J, the junction kept 8 bases outside the gene matches. This CDR3 comprises 14 residues. CDR3 region: CASSSGTGSYEQFF. The DNA of the CDR3 is TGTGCCAGCAGCTCCGGGACAGGGTCCTACGAGCAGTTCTTC.

This clonotype turned up a few times. The chain uses TRBV9 and TRBJ2-3, with TRBD2 matching 8 bases. Germline V gene sequence: CDR1 SGDLS, CDR2 YYNGEE. The CDR3 contains 16 residues. V was pared by 3 bases and J by 1 base, with 7 bases of the junction left unmatched. The CDR3 nucleotides read TGTGCCAGCAGCGGGCCCAGAGCGGGGGGCACAGATACGCAGTATTTT. Amino acids: CASSGPRAGGTDTQYF.

This rearrangement joins TRBV24-1 to TRBJ2-5; no reliable D call. The CDR3 loop spans 16 amino acids. The germline gives CDR1 KGHDR, CDR2 SFDVKD. V lost 1 base and J lost 3, with 14 bases in between. This CDR3 reads CATSDFNRPGKETQYF. CDR3 in DNA: TGTGCCACCAGTGATTTCAACCGTCCTGGGAAAGAGACCCAGTACTTC.

This clonotype has only a few counts. The V gene is TRBV11-2, the J gene TRBJ2-1; 8 bases are a match to TRBD2. Germline V gene sequence: CDR1 SGHAT, CDR2 FQNNGV. Trimming took 2 bases from V and 8 from J; bases not matched to a gene: 8. The CDR3 runs 15 residues. The CDR3 region has the DNA TGTGCCAGCAGCTTAATAGCGGGAAGACTGGATGAGCAGTTCTTC. Translated: CASSLIAGRLDEQFF.

This clonotype appeared once. The chain recombines TRBV3-1 with TRBJ1-5, with D hard to call. Germline V gives CDR1 LGHDT, CDR2 YNNKEL (reference sequence). With 5 bases removed from V and 5 bases from J, the gap between germline ends came to 16 bases. The CDR3 spans 15 residues. CDR3 coding DNA: TGTGCCAGCAGCGCCTCCGGAGAGCTGTATCAGCCCCAGCATTTT. Amino acid sequence: CASSASGELYQPQHF.